The 7 T cell receptor beta chains listed next were all sequenced from one sample in a study of OX40 agonist ivuxolimab in advanced cancers. Some clones are missing from TCRdb's copy, which holds only in-frame ones; the method was immunoSEQ multiplex PCR. Of about 27,000 clones in the sample, almost 90% are singletons; the top ten hold about 22%. This specimen was CD4+ or CD8+ T cells sorted from blood, taken in a trial of the OX40 agonist ivuxolimab. The receptors were gathered from an adult with an advanced solid tumor such as melanoma, head and neck, liver or kidney cancer.

The V call is TRBV9, the J call TRBJ2-7, with 9 bases identical to TRBD1. The CDR3 has 13 amino acids. Trimming took 4 bases from V and 4 from J; bases not matched to a gene: 3. The germline V gene has CDR1 SGDLS and CDR2 YYNGEE. The CDR3 spells CASSSGQGYEQYF. In DNA, the CDR3 is TGTGCCAGCAGCTCGGGACAGGGTTACGAGCAGTACTTC.

This chain joins TRBV5-5 and TRBJ1-2; D ambiguous. The length of the CDR3 is 14 residues. V was cut by 0 bases and J by 4 bases, with 10 bases left in between. CDR1 is SGHKS and CDR2 is YYEKEE in the germline V gene (reference sequence). The CDR3: CASSLEALPYGYTF. For the CDR3, the DNA is TGTGCCAGCAGCTTGGAGGCTCTCCCCTATGGCTACACCTTC.

V usage is TRBV19 and J usage is TRBJ2-3, with a weak D call TRBD2 (5 bases). The CDR3 is 17 residues long. Trimming shortened V by 4 bases and J by 0 bases, and 17 bases separated the two germline ends. Germline CDR1 reads LNHDA; CDR2 reads SQIVND (reference sequence). The CDR3 reads CASSTRGSALSTDTQYF. DNA of the CDR3: TGTGCCAGTAGTACCCGGGGTAGCGCGCTTAGCACAGATACGCAGTATTTT.

The genes are TRBV6-1 and TRBJ1-4; weak D call: TRBD1 (6 bases). The CDR3 contains 12 residues. Trimming removed 5 bases from V and 11 bases from J, with 12 bases in between. CDR1 and CDR2 from the germline V gene are MNHNS and SASEGT. The CDR3 sequence: CASSFGGGKLFF. In DNA, the CDR3 is TGTGCCAGCAGTTTTGGGGGCGGGAAACTGTTTTTT.

J is TRBJ2-7 and V is TRBV30; 11 bases line up with TRBD2. From germline, CDR1 is GTSNPN and CDR2 SVGIG (reference sequence). After removal of 1 base from V and 4 bases from J, the junction contained 0 bases not matched to a gene. This CDR3 has 13 residues. The CDR3, as DNA: TGTGCCTGGAGTGGACTAGCGGGATACGAGCAGTACTTC. Protein sequence: CAWSGLAGYEQYF.

The chain carries TRBV20-1 and TRBJ2-1; D gene ambiguous. The CDR3 consists of 11 residues. CDR1 and CDR2 (germline): DFQATT, SNEGSKA (reference sequence). V lost 7 bases to trimming and J lost 4 bases, with 8 bases between them. Here the CDR3 reads CSGRLYNEQFF. CDR3 bases: TGCAGTGGGCGACTTTACAATGAGCAGTTCTTC.

The chain has TRBV28 and TRBJ2-5, with TRBD1 as a possible D gene (6 bases). Per germline, CDR1 MDHEN and CDR2 SYDVKM. The CDR3 has 14 amino acids. V dropped 6 bases and J dropped 7 bases, with 18 bases sitting between them. The CDR3 nucleotides read TGTGCCAGCAGCCACCGGGACACCCCAGGGACCCAGTACTTC. This gives the protein CASSHRDTPGTQYF. Looking up the rest from reference TRBV28 and TRBJ2-5 gives the full variable domain: DVKVTQSSRYLVKRTGEKVFLECVQDMDHENMFWYRQDPGLGLRLIYFSYDVKMKEKGDIPEGYSVSREKKERFSLILESASTNQTSMYLCASSHRDTPGTQYFGPGTRLLVL.